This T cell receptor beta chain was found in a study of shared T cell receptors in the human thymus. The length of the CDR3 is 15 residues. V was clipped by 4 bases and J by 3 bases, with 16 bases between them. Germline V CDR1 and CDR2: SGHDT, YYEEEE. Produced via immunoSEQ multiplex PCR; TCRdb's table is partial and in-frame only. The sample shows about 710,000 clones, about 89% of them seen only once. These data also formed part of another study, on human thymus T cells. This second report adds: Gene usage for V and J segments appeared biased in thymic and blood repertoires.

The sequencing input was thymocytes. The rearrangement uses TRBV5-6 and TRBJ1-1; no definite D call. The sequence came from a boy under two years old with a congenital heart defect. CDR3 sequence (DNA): TGTGCCAGCAGCAAGAGTGGACCGAGGGACACTGAAGCTTTCTTT. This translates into CASSKSGPRDTEAFF.